This TCR beta chain was found in a study of cytomegalovirus exposure and HLA in healthy donors. Across the study: A data release that came early held roughly 90 million unique TCRs from HLA-typed donors. Whole-study results and caveats: In an earlier analysis, about 87% or about 30%: the productive usage of most TCR beta V segments. Later genetic work tied a missense DCLRE1C variant to beta-chain V and J trimming.

It was with 60 Vbeta and 13 Jbeta primers that the PCR ran. This table comes from immunoSEQ multiplex PCR, and its TCRdb copy is limited to in-frame clones, with some not included. Of around 150,000 clones in the sample, about 77% were seen once. Points on this clone: Its specificity is unknown.

With 0 bases clipped from V and 7 bases from J, the junction kept 11 bases outside the gene matches. Germline loops: CDR1 SQVTM, CDR2 ANQGSEA. CDR3 size: 15 residues. The receptor was derived from a man aged 18 to 30 in good health and CMV-seropositive. Sequences were obtained from PBMCs. This chain uses TRBV29-1 with TRBJ2-5, with 7 bases that match TRBD1. The CDR3 DNA sequence: TGCAGCGTTGAAGATCGGGGACAGACCATCCGGACCCAGTACTTC. This gives the protein CSVEDRGQTIRTQYF.